Listed below are T cell receptor beta chains from one sample, sequenced in a study of Graves' ophthalmopathy and Graves' hyperthyroidism. Via MiXCR, TCRdb re-called the multiplex PCR reads, giving one row per CDR3 protein. The repertoire holds 650,000 to 900,000 distinct CDR3 sequences, with approximately 40% as singletons. Sequencing was performed on peripheral blood. The receptors shown here come from an adult man with Graves' ophthalmopathy. Each CDR3 is given with its conserved first and last residue.

V | CDR3
TRBV25-1 | CASRKGLAGNTGELFF
TRBV19 | CASSTLSGASGANVLTF
TRBV29-1 | CSVESGTGQETQYF
TRBV7-2 | CASSLTTSGVKYEQYF
TRBV20-1 | CSARDLAWQETQYF
TRBV25-1 | CASSAGTSGMYEQYF
TRBV19 | CASSIGLARWETQYF
TRBV10-3 | CAIRTGNYEQYF
TRBV9 | CASSQDIGQPQHF
TRBV20-1 | CSASGRGKTQYF
TRBV24-1 | CATSDPWTGASNQPQHF
TRBV6-5 | CASKGSTGELFF
TRBV6-6 | CASSYRAGENQHNGYTF
TRBV5-8 | CASSSRGMRYGYTF
TRBV19 | CASSDGGAGNNYGYTF
TRBV12-3/TRBV12-4 | CASYHNTEAFF